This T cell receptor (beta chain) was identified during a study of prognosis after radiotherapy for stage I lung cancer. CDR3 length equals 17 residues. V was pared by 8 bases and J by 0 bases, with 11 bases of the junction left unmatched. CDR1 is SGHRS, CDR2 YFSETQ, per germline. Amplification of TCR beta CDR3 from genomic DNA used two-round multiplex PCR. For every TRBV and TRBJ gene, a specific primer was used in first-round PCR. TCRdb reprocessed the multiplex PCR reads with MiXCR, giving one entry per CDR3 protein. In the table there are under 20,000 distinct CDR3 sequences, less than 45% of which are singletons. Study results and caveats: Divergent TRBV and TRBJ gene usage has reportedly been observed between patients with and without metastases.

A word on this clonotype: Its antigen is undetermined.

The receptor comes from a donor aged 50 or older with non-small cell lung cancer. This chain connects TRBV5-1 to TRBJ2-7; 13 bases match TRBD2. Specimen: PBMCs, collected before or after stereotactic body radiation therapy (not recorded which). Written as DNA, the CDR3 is TGCGCCAGTAGCCAGGGACTAGCGGGGAATAGCTCCTACGAGCAGTACTTC. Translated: CASSQGLAGNSSYEQYF.